Sequencing of this T cell receptor beta chain was carried out in a study of PD-1 blockade in classical Hodgkin lymphoma. Time point in this sample: cycle 4 day 1 (C4D1), after 6 weeks of nivolumab. All patients experienced relapse after autologous stem cell transplantation, and brentuximab vedotin exposure was variable. Best responses included complete response and partial response; otherwise, the best response was progressive disease. This table comes from immunoSEQ multiplex PCR, and its TCRdb copy is limited to in-frame clones, with some not included. The table has approximately 90,000 clones, 83% seen once; the top ten hold 15% to 20%. Comment on this clone: The antigen is unknown.

CDR3 length equals 15 residues. V was pared by 7 bases and J by 0 bases, with 8 bases of the junction left unmatched. In germline, CDR1 is MDHEN, CDR2 SYDVKM. Study results and limitations: By C4D1, diversity of CD4+ TCRs had risen significantly, whereas that of CD8+ TCRs had not. A reduction in baseline TCR diversity was reportedly seen in newly diagnosed patients relative to healthy donors. Individuals initiating nivolumab under 1 year after ASCT were excluded.

This specimen was peripheral blood mononuclear cells (PBMCs), taken before the fourth cycle of nivolumab. The V and J genes are TRBV28 and TRBJ2-7; TRBD2 aligns across 8 bases. The source is a human donor with classical Hodgkin lymphoma. The CDR3 reads CASTRGGISSYEQYF. DNA for the CDR3: TGTGCCAGCACCCGGGGGGGGATTAGCTCCTACGAGCAGTACTTC.